The next 9 T cell receptor beta chains were all read from a single sample in a study of T-cell reconstitution after alpha-beta-depleted transplantation in children. Using unique molecular identifiers, the investigators prepared the TCRbeta library. One entry per CDR3 protein, called by TCRdb with MiXCR from the PCR reads. Here the sample spans almost 500,000 distinct CDR3 sequences, more than 9% being singletons. Here the sequenced sample was PBMCs, taken before TCRalphabeta/CD19-depleted stem cell transplant. The receptor set was obtained from a child aged 2 to 15 with inherited bone marrow failure, due to receive a stem cell transplant.

This clonotype was seen repeatedly, ten times or more. The chain joins TRBV6-5 to TRBJ2-7; D possibly corresponds to TRBD2 (6 bases). The CDR3 extends over 12 amino acids. CDR1 and CDR2 from the germline V gene are MNHEY and SVGAGI. Trimming removed 2 bases from V and 5 bases from J, with 7 bases in between. DNA for the CDR3: TGTGCCAGCAGTTACCCGGGAGACGAGCAGTACTTC. Translation: CASSYPGDEQYF.

The genes are TRBV9 and TRBJ2-1; no clear D gene. CDR1 and CDR2 (germline): SGDLS, YYNGEE. The CDR3 sequence is 16 residues long. V shed 3 bases and J shed 3 bases, with 16 bases lying between them. CDR3 loop: CASSAGVKTLYNEQFF. In DNA, the CDR3 is TGTGCCAGCAGCGCCGGAGTTAAGACACTCTACAATGAGCAGTTCTTC.

The V gene is TRBV30, the J gene TRBJ2-1; D gene unclear. The CDR3 loop spans 12 amino acids. CDR1 is GTSNPN, CDR2 SVGIG, per germline (reference sequence). The germline V and J ends were trimmed by 4 bases and 6 bases, with 10 bases remaining between them. CDR3 residues: CAWNLSGNEQFF. The CDR3 DNA is TGTGCCTGGAACTTATCCGGCAATGAGCAGTTCTTC.

V and J are TRBV5-1 and TRBJ2-1; D could derive from TRBD1 or TRBD2 (5 bases each). This CDR3 has 17 amino acids. CDR1 is SGHRS, CDR2 YFSETQ, per germline. Trimming cost V 5 bases and J 4 bases, with 22 bases left between them. In nucleotides, the CDR3 is TGCGCCAGCAGTACTGGTTGGGACCTCGCGGGTTACAATGAGCAGTTCTTC. Translated, it gives CASSTGWDLAGYNEQFF.

This clonotype has ten or more counts. The chain carries TRBV27 and TRBJ2-1; 8 bases are shared with TRBD2. The CDR3 length is 14 residues. V was clipped by 3 bases and J by 5 bases; unmatched bases: 3. CDR1 MNHEY and CDR2 SMNVEV come from the germline V gene (reference sequence). CDR3 DNA: TGTGCCAGCAGTTTTACTAGCGGTCACAATGAGCAGTTCTTC. This translates into CASSFTSGHNEQFF.

Turning to this clonotype: This could be a read error, since a much larger clone is one nucleotide away. This chain uses TRBV5-1 with TRBJ2-3, with 7 bases lining up with TRBD1. J was trimmed by 3 bases and V by 0 bases; bases with no gene match: 7. The CDR3 extends over 16 amino acids. Germline CDR1 reads SGHRS; CDR2 reads YFSETQ. CDR3 protein: CASSLEGGDATDTQYF. The DNA for the CDR3 is TGCGCCAGCAGCTTGGAAGGGGGCGATGCGACAGATACGCAGTATTTT.

This clonotype was recorded at least ten times. This chain connects TRBV9 to TRBJ2-7; possible D gene TRBD2, 6 bases. Between the trimmed V and J ends, which lost 0 bases and 3 bases, there was a span of 13 bases. Germline CDR1 reads SGDLS; CDR2 reads YYNGEE. CDR3 size: 15 residues. CDR3 in amino acids: CASSVGGRDFYEQYF. CDR3 in DNA: TGTGCCAGCAGCGTAGGGGGCAGGGACTTCTACGAGCAGTACTTC. The full variable domain, rest sourced from reference TRBV9 and TRBJ2-7, is DSGVTQTPKHLITATGQRVTLRCSPRSGDLSVYWYQQSLDQGLQFLIQYYNGEERAKGNILERFSAQQFPDLHSELNLSSLELGDSALYFCASSVGGRDFYEQYFGPGTRLTVT.

The genes are TRBV24-1 and TRBJ2-1, with D uncertain. Trimming removed 3 bases at V and 4 bases at J, with 12 bases between. The CDR3 is 15 amino acids. Looked up from germline, CDR1 is KGHDR and CDR2 is SFDVKD. The CDR3 sequence: CATSDGRMRYNEQFF. The CDR3 nucleotides are TGTGCCACCAGTGATGGTCGGATGCGGTACAATGAGCAGTTCTTC.

The table lists this clonotype with many counts. As DNA, the CDR3 is TGTGCCACCAGCAGAGGTTTCAGGGAGGTTGAGCAGTACTTC. It yields the protein CATSRGFREVEQYF. The rearrangement uses TRBV15 and TRBJ2-7; the D gene is possibly TRBD2 (6 bases). Trimming took off 1 base at V and 7 bases at J, with 14 bases between the two ends. Germline assignment: CDR1 LNHNV and CDR2 YYDKDF (reference sequence). This CDR3 has 14 residues.